This TCR beta chain was captured in a study of blood T cell repertoires in COVID-19. Study-wide background: The United States, Italy and Spain supplied acute and convalescent COVID-19 samples. PBMCs, B-cell-depleted T cells, or T cells were the source of the cDNA or gDNA that made up the material.

The germline CDR1 and CDR2 sequences are LNHDA and SQIVND (reference sequence). V was clipped by 6 bases and J by 2 bases, with 13 bases between them. CDR3 length: 14 residues. Authors' analysis steps: Estimation of nucleated cell counts relied on the amplification of reference gene primers. Some clones are missing from TCRdb's copy, which holds only in-frame ones; the method was immunoSEQ multiplex PCR. That table supplies the V and J calls and clone size; D and trimming were determined from the DNA. The repertoire consists of 150,000 to 200,000 clones, with over 70% occurring once and the leading ten covering less than 7%. This clone was seen a single time.

The sample comprised peripheral blood. This clonotype originated in a man aged 60 to 69 with acute or convalescent COVID-19. The rearrangement uses TRBV19 and TRBJ1-2; D unclear. The CDR3 DNA follows: TGTGCCAGTAGAACACCTGGAGGGAACTATGGCTACACCTTC. It yields the protein CASRTPGGNYGYTF.